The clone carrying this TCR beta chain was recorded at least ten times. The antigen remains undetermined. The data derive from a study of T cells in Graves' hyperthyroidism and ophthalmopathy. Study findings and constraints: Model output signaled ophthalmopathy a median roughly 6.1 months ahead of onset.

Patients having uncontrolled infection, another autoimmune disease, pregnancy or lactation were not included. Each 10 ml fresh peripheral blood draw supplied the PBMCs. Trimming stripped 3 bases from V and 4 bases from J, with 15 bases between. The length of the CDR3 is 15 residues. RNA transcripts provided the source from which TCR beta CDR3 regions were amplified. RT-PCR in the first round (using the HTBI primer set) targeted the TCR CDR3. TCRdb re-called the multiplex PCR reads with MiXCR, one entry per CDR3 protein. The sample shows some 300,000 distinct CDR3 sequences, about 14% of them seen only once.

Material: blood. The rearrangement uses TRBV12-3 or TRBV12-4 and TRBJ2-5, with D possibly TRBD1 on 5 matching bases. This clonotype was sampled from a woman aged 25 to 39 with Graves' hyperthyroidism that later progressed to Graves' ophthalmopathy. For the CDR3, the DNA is TGTGCCAGCAGTTTTGGTCAGGGTTCGGGAGAGACCCAGTACTTC. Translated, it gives CASSFGQGSGETQYF.